Below are 14 T cell receptor beta chains sequenced from a single sample in a study of graft-versus-host responses after intestinal transplantation (dated by TCRdb to the early 2020s). These receptors lack a known antigen. Interpreted using the paper, the time point label stands for: cells obtained before transplantation from donor or recipient. Libraries came from the immunoSEQ multiplex PCR assay. TCRdb re-hosts the immuneACCESS table, in-frame sequences only. Its copies lack some clones; in the studies checked, an unresolved V gene accounts for under half of them, and the cause for the rest is not known. The sample profile shows about 89,000 clones; about 92% of them were found once. The ten largest clones add up to roughly 2% of the sample. The sample was unstimulated CD8+ T cells sorted from spleen or lymph node cells, taken before intestinal transplant. The receptors stem from a human donor who received an intestinal transplant.

This chain joins TRBV29-1 and TRBJ2-7; 9 nucleotides agree with TRBD1. Looked up from germline, CDR1 is SQVTM and CDR2 is ANQGSEA. CDR3 length equals 14 residues. DNA for the CDR3: TGCACCACCGTTCCGGGACAGGGATCCCACGAGCAGTACTTC. Encoded protein: CTTVPGQGSHEQYF.

V and J are TRBV5-6 and TRBJ1-6; tentative D call: TRBD1 (6 bases). CDR3 length equals 14 residues. Trimming took 4 bases from V and 1 from J, leaving 6 bases between them. Germline values: CDR1 SGHDT, CDR2 YYEEEE. The CDR3 reads CASSRGSYNSPLHF. The CDR3 DNA sequence: TGTGCCAGCAGCAGGGGGTCCTATAATTCACCCCTCCACTTT.

The rearrangement uses TRBV27 and TRBJ1-6; the match to TRBD1 covers 9 bases. CDR1 is MNHEY and CDR2 is SMNVEV in the germline V gene (reference sequence). This CDR3 contains 15 residues. With 4 bases clipped from V and 7 bases from J, the junction kept 5 bases outside the gene matches. The CDR3, as DNA: TGTGCCAGCAGTTCCACAGGGGGCTACAATTCACCCCTCCACTTT. As protein: CASSSTGGYNSPLHF.

The V and J genes are TRBV7-9 and TRBJ2-1; 9 nucleotides agree with TRBD2. The junction had 10 bases not matched to a gene; V was cut back by 3 bases and J by 4 bases. The CDR3 loop spans 17 amino acids. Looked up from germline, CDR1 is SEHNR and CDR2 is FQNEAQ (reference sequence). CDR3 coding DNA: TGTGCCAGCAGCTTGGACTTAGCGGGGGAGCAATACAATGAGCAGTTCTTC. Translated: CASSLDLAGEQYNEQFF.

The chain employs TRBV9 and TRBJ2-3, with a tentative D call TRBD2 (6 bases). Per the germline V gene, CDR1 is SGDLS and CDR2 is YYNGEE. Deletions cut 2 bases from V and 3 bases from J, with 16 bases between. The length of the CDR3 is 16 residues. The CDR3 here is CASSVNRDSMTDTQYF. Written as DNA, the CDR3 is TGTGCCAGCAGCGTGAACCGGGACTCGATGACAGATACGCAGTATTTT.

The chain carries TRBV30 and TRBJ1-2; TRBD1 aligns across 9 bases. This CDR3 spans 14 amino acids. J gave up 4 bases and V 2 bases, and 5 bases lay outside the gene matches. Germline V gene sequence: CDR1 GTSNPN, CDR2 SVGIG (reference sequence). The CDR3 loop is CAWSRTGAGYGYTF. The CDR3 region has the DNA TGTGCCTGGAGTCGGACAGGGGCGGGCTATGGCTACACCTTC.

The chain combines TRBV9 with TRBJ2-7; TRBD1 agrees at 9 bases. The CDR3 totals 15 residues. CDR1 is SGDLS, CDR2 YYNGEE, per germline. The ends lost 0 bases at V and 5 bases at J; junction bases unmatched: 6. Here the CDR3 DNA reads TGTGCCAGCAGCGTAGGGGGACAGGGTCCCCACGAGCAGTACTTC. It is translated as CASSVGGQGPHEQYF.

The V and J genes are TRBV19 and TRBJ2-7, with 12 bases matching TRBD1. The V and J ends lost 8 bases and 5 bases, in that order; junction bases with no gene match: 4. Germline V gene data show CDR1 as LNHDA and CDR2 as SQIVND (reference sequence). The CDR3 totals 13 residues. CDR3 region: CASAGQGAHEQYF. The DNA of the CDR3 is TGTGCCAGTGCGGGACAGGGGGCCCACGAGCAGTACTTC.

The chain carries TRBV11-2 and TRBJ1-5; 7 bases line up with TRBD1. Germline trimming cut 4 bases from V and 1 base from J; bases unmatched to any gene: 4. The CDR3 consists of 15 residues. The V gene's germline CDR1 is SGHAT and CDR2 FQNNGV. CDR3: CASSSDRASNQPQHF. The CDR3 region has the DNA TGTGCCAGCAGCTCAGACAGGGCGAGCAATCAGCCCCAGCATTTT.

The CDR3 region is CASSAAGGAGIVDTQYF. The CDR3, as DNA: TGTGCCAGCAGCGCCGCCGGAGGGGCAGGCATCGTAGATACGCAGTATTTT. The gene calls are TRBV7-6 and TRBJ2-3, with a possible D match to TRBD2 (6 bases). Germline V CDR1 and CDR2: SGHVS, FNYEAQ. V gave up 5 bases and J gave up 5 bases, with 23 bases separating them. CDR3 size: 17 residues.

V usage is TRBV2 and J usage is TRBJ2-7; D might be TRBD2 (5 bases). CDR1 SNHLY and CDR2 FYNNEI come from the germline V gene. CDR3 size: 10 residues. V was trimmed by 6 bases and J by 7 bases, leaving 7 bases between them. CDR3 DNA: TGTGCCAGCAGGGGGAGTGAGCAGTACTTC. Amino acid sequence: CASRGSEQYF.

The chain carries TRBV27 and TRBJ2-1; 12 bases map to TRBD2. The length of the CDR3 is 15 residues. CDR1 and CDR2 from the germline V gene are MNHEY and SMNVEV (reference sequence). The V and J ends lost 5 bases and 6 bases, in that order; junction bases with no gene match: 5. DNA of the CDR3: TGTGCCAGCAGTCCAGGACTAGCGGGGACCAATGAGCAGTTCTTC. Its translation is CASSPGLAGTNEQFF.

The gene calls are TRBV10-1 and TRBJ2-3; D unclear. In germline, CDR1 is WNHNN, CDR2 SYGVQD (reference sequence). Between the trimmed V and J ends, which lost 1 base and 3 bases, there was a span of 8 bases. The CDR3 has 14 amino acids. The CDR3 nucleotides are TGCGCCAGCAGTGAGTTTGGGCAGACAGATACGCAGTATTTT. Its protein product is CASSEFGQTDTQYF.

The chain recombines TRBV7-6 with TRBJ2-5; D is unclear. Germline V lookup: CDR1 SGHVS, CDR2 FNYEAQ. The CDR3 contains 13 residues. The V end was cut by 5 bases, the J end by 2 bases, with 9 bases between. The CDR3, as DNA: TGTGCCAGCAGCCCTAAGCTACAAGAGACCCAGTACTTC. Its protein product is CASSPKLQETQYF.